One and the same sample provided the 2 T cell receptor beta chains below, sequenced in a study of T cells in Graves' hyperthyroidism and ophthalmopathy (dated by TCRdb to between 2018 and 2020). Receptor libraries were prepared by multiplex PCR. For sequencing, an Illumina HiSeq 2000 was employed. Amplification of TCR beta CDR3 regions was carried out from RNA transcripts. The first round of RT-PCR for the TCR CDR3 was performed with the HTBI primer set and the Qiagen OneStep RT-PCR kit. TCRdb took the public reads, trimmed them with fastp at Q25, ran MiXCR for clone calling and kept in-frame beta chains. Each entry is one CDR3 protein sequence, shown with its most common DNA and genes. The table for this sample lists roughly 500,000 distinct CDR3 sequences; approximately 48% of them were counted only once. The ten most abundant clones make up around 47% of the sample. Sample: peripheral blood or thyroid tissue (not recorded which). All receptors derive from an adult woman with Graves' disease, either hyperthyroidism or ophthalmopathy (not recorded which).

Only a few counts were recorded for this clonotype. The chain has TRBV10-3 and TRBJ1-2, with D unclear. The V gene lost 5 bases and the J gene lost 0 bases, with 13 bases spanning the gap. Germline V gene data show CDR1 as ENHRY and CDR2 as SYGVKD. This CDR3 is built from 15 residues. The CDR3 DNA is TGTGCCATCAGTCAGGACCATCTAACTAACTATGGCTACACCTTC. This sequence encodes CAISQDHLTNYGYTF.

There are a few counts of this clonotype. This sequence joins TRBV6-1 and TRBJ2-2; D not resolved. This CDR3 spans 13 amino acids. From germline, CDR1 is MNHNS and CDR2 SASEGT. Deletions cut 5 bases from V and 6 bases from J, with 10 bases between. The CDR3 sequence is CASSLMISGELFF. CDR3 sequence (DNA): TGTGCCAGCAGTTTGATGATCTCCGGGGAGCTGTTTTTT.